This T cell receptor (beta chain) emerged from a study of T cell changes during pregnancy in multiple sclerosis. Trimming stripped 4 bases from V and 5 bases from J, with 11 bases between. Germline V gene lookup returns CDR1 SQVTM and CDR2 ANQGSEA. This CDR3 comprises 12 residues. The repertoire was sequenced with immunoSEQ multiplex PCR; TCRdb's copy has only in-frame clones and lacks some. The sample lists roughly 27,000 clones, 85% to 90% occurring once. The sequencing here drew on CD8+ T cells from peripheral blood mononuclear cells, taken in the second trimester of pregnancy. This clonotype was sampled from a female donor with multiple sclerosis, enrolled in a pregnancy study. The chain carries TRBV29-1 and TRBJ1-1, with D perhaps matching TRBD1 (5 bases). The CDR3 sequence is CSVGGQGTEAFF. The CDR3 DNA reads TGCAGCGTTGGTGGGCAGGGAACTGAAGCTTTCTTT.